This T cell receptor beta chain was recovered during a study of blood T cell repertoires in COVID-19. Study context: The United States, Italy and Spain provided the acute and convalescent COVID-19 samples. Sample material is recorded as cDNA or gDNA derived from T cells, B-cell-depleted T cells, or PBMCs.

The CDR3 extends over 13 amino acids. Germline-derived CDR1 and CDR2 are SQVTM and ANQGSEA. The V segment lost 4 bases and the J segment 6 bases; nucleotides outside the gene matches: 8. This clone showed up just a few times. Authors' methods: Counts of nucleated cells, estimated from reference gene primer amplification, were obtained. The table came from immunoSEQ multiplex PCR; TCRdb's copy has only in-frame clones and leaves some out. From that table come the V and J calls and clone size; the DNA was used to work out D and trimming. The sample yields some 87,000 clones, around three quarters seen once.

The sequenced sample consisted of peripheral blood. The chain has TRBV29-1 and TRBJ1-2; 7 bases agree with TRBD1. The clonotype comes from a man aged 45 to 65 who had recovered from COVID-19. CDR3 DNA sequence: TGCAGCGTTGGACAGGGCGTTTGGGATGGCTACACCTTC. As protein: CSVGQGVWDGYTF. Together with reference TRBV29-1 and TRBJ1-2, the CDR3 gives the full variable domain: SAVISQKPSRDICQRGTSLTIQCQVDSQVTMMFWYRQQPGQSLTLIATANQGSEATYESGFVIDKFPISRPNLTFSTLTVSNMSPEDSSIYLCSVGQGVWDGYTFGSGTRLTVV.